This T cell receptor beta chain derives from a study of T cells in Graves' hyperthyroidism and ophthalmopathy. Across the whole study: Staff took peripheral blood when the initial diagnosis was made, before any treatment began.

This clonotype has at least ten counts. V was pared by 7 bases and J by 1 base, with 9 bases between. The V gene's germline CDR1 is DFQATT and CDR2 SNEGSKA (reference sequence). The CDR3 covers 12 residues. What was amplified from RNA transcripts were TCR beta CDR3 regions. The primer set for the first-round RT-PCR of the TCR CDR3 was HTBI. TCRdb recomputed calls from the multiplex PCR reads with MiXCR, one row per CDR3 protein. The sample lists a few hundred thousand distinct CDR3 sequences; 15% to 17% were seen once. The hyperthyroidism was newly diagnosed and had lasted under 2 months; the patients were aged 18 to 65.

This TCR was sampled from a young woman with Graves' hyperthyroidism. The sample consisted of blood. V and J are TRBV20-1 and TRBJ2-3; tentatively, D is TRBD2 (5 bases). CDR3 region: CSGEMGTDTQYF. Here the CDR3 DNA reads TGCAGTGGGGAGATGGGCACAGATACGCAGTATTTT.